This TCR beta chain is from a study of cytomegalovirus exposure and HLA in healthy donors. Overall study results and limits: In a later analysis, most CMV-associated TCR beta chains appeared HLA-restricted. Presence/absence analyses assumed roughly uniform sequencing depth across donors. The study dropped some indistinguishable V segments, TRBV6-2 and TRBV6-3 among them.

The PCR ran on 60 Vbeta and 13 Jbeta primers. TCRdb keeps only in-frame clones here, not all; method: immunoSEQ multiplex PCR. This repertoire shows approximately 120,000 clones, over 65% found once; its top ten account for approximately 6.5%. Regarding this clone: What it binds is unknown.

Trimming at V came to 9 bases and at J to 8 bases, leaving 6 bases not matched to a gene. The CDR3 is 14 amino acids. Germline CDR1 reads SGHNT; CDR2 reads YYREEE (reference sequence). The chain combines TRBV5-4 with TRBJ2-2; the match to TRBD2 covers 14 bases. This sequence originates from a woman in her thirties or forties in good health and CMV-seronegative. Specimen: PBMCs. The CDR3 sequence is CATGLAGGAGELFF. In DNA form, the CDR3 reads TGTGCCACCGGACTAGCGGGAGGCGCGGGGGAGCTGTTTTTT. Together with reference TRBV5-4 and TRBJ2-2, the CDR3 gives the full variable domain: ETGVTQSPTHLIKTRGQQVTLRCSSQSGHNTVSWYQQALGQGPQFIFQYYREEENGRGNFPPRFSGLQFPNYSSELNVNALELDDSALYLCATGLAGGAGELFFGEGSRLTVL.